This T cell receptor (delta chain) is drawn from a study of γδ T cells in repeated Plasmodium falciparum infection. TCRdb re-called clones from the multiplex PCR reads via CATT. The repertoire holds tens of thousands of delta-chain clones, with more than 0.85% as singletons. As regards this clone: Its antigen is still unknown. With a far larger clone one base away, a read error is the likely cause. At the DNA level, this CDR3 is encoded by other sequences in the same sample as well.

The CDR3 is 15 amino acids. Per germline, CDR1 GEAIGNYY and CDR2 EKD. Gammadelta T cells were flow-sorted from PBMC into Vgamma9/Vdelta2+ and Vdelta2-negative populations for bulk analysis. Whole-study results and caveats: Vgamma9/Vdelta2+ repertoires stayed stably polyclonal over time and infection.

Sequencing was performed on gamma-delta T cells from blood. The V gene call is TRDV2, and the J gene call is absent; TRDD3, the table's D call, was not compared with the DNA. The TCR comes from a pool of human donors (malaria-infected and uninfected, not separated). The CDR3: CACDTRGGFTDKLIF. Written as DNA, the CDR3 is TGTGCCTGTGACACGCGTGGGGGATTTACCGATAAGCTCATCTTT.